The 21 T cell receptor beta chains below all came from one sample that was sequenced in a study of blood T cell repertoires in COVID-19. Sequenced by immunoSEQ multiplex PCR; TCRdb stores in-frame clones only, minus some. Of about 310,000 clones in the sample, around 86% are singletons; the top ten hold 1%. The sample taken for sequencing was peripheral blood. The receptors here all came from a man between 50 and 59 years old with active or convalescent COVID-19.

As regards this clone: Within the sample, other DNA sequences also encode this same CDR3. The V and J genes are TRBV28 and TRBJ2-7; D is unclear. This CDR3 region has 11 residues. The V end was cut by 6 bases, the J end by 3 bases, with 6 bases between. CDR1 and CDR2 from the germline V gene are MDHEN and SYDVKM. The CDR3 reads CASSRYYEQYF. Written as DNA, the CDR3 is TGTGCCAGCAGCCGCTACTACGAGCAGTACTTC.

This rearrangement joins TRBV3-1 (or the pseudogene TRBV3-2) to TRBJ2-5; no clear D gene. Germline V CDR1 and CDR2: LGHDT, YNNKEL (reference sequence). The V and J ends lost 4 bases and 2 bases respectively, with 20 bases between them. This CDR3 comprises 17 residues. The CDR3 region is CASSPYRGTETQETQYF. The CDR3 coding sequence is TGTGCCAGCAGCCCTTATCGCGGCACGGAGACTCAAGAGACCCAGTACTTC.

The V call is TRBV29-1, the J call TRBJ2-2; 8 bases line up with TRBD2. The germline gives CDR1 SQVTM, CDR2 ANQGSEA. The CDR3 is 15 residues long. V was pared by 0 bases and J by 7 bases, with 7 bases of the junction left unmatched. The CDR3, as DNA: TGCAGCGTTGAAGAGGGGACTAGTAAGGTCGGGGAGCTGTTTTTT. It encodes CSVEEGTSKVGELFF.

The rearrangement uses TRBV7-2 and TRBJ1-2; maybe TRBD1 (6 bases). The V and J ends lost 2 bases and 2 bases respectively, with 15 bases between them. Per the germline V gene, CDR1 is SGHTA and CDR2 is FQGNSA. The CDR3 loop spans 16 amino acids. As DNA, the CDR3 is TGTGCCAGCAGCTTAACCCGACAGGCTCCCAACTATGGCTACACCTTC. Amino acid sequence: CASSLTRQAPNYGYTF.

This clone was seen just once. The same CDR3 is also encoded by other DNA sequences in this sample. V is TRBV6-1 and J is TRBJ1-2; D unresolved. Trimming stripped 3 bases from V and 1 base from J, with 12 bases between. This CDR3 has 15 residues. Germline V gene sequence: CDR1 MNHNS, CDR2 SASEGT. Here the CDR3 reads CASSESGALNYGYTF. CDR3 DNA: TGTGCCAGCAGTGAGTCCGGAGCCCTTAACTATGGCTACACCTTC.

Here the CDR3 reads CASSRQGKDTEAFF. CDR3 nucleotide sequence: TGTGCCAGCAGTAGACAGGGGAAAGACACTGAAGCTTTCTTT. The gene calls are TRBV2 and TRBJ1-1; 8 bases agree with TRBD1. There are 14 residues in the CDR3. The J segment lost 3 bases and the V segment lost 5 bases, leaving 5 bases of the junction unmatched. In germline, CDR1 is SNHLY, CDR2 FYNNEI.

The sample holds one count of this clone. V and J are TRBV5-1 and TRBJ2-3, with D possibly TRBD2 on 6 matching bases. V lost 0 bases and J 14 bases, leaving 19 bases between the germline ends. From germline, CDR1 is SGHRS and CDR2 YFSETQ. The CDR3 has 14 amino acids. CDR3 region: CASSLGSGGQVRYF. The CDR3 DNA sequence: TGCGCCAGCAGCTTGGGATCAGGAGGGCAAGTACGGTATTTT.

This chain uses TRBV30 with TRBJ1-6; D gene ambiguous. The CDR3 consists of 15 residues. Trimming left V 4 bases short and J 1 base short, with 11 bases between. CDR1 GTSNPN and CDR2 SVGIG come from the germline V gene (reference sequence). The CDR3 coding sequence is TGTGCCTGGAACTACGAGAGTTCCTATAATTCACCCCTCCACTTT. The encoded protein is CAWNYESSYNSPLHF.

This sequence joins TRBV24-1 and TRBJ1-1, with 7 bases matching TRBD1. Germline V gives CDR1 KGHDR, CDR2 SFDVKD. The V segment lost 2 bases and the J segment 2 bases; nucleotides outside the gene matches: 4. CDR3 length equals 15 residues. CDR3 sequence: CATSDSGDRNTEAFF. The CDR3 DNA reads as TGTGCCACCAGTGATTCCGGGGACAGAAACACTGAAGCTTTCTTT.

V gene TRBV4-2 combines with J gene TRBJ2-5, with 9 nucleotides matching TRBD2. This CDR3 spans 17 amino acids. With 3 bases clipped from V and 2 bases from J, the junction kept 10 bases outside the gene matches. The germline V gene has CDR1 LGHNA and CDR2 YNFKEQ. The DNA for the CDR3 is TGTGCCAGCAGCCATACTGGGCGGGGGGGAATGCAAGAGACCCAGTACTTC. Protein sequence: CASSHTGRGGMQETQYF.

The V and J genes are TRBV28 and TRBJ2-5; possible D gene TRBD2, 6 bases. V dropped 3 bases and J dropped 3 bases, with 14 bases sitting between them. This CDR3 contains 15 residues. Germline loops: CDR1 MDHEN, CDR2 SYDVKM. The CDR3 DNA sequence: TGTGCCAGCAGTTTCCCGCGCTCGGGAGAAGAGACCCAGTACTTC. Encoded protein: CASSFPRSGEETQYF. Full variable domain (outside the CDR3, taken from reference TRBV28 and TRBJ2-5): DVKVTQSSRYLVKRTGEKVFLECVQDMDHENMFWYRQDPGLGLRLIYFSYDVKMKEKGDIPEGYSVSREKKERFSLILESASTNQTSMYLCASSFPRSGEETQYFGPGTRLLVL.

This clone has a handful of counts. J is TRBJ1-3 and V is TRBV28; D gene unclear. V was cut by 7 bases and J by 0 bases, with 13 bases left in between. Germline CDR1 MDHEN, CDR2 SYDVKM. The CDR3 is made up of 15 amino acids. CDR3 amino acids: CASIYAGISGNTIYF. The CDR3 coding sequence is TGTGCCAGCATCTACGCCGGGATCTCTGGAAACACCATATATTTT.

V gene TRBV4-3 combines with J gene TRBJ1-4, with D maybe TRBD1 (5 bases). CDR1 LGHNA and CDR2 YSLEER come from the germline V gene. CDR3 length: 17 amino acids. Trimming pared 0 bases from V and 5 bases from J, leaving 16 bases between. CDR3 DNA: TGCGCCAGCAGCCAAGAGAGCTTACAGGCGGGAAATGAAAAACTGTTTTTT. Its translation is CASSQESLQAGNEKLFF.

This chain joins TRBV6-1 and TRBJ1-2; D uncertain. Trimming removed 2 bases from V and 4 bases from J, with 11 bases in between. Looked up from germline, CDR1 is MNHNS and CDR2 is SASEGT. This CDR3 spans 14 amino acids. CDR3 DNA sequence: TGTGCCAGCAGTGAAAATCAGTGGTCCTATGGCTACACCTTC. This codes for CASSENQWSYGYTF.

The V and J genes are TRBV6-1 and TRBJ1-2; 10 bases are shared with TRBD1. Germline lookup yields CDR1 MNHNS and CDR2 SASEGT. The CDR3 runs 15 residues. Trimming at V came to 0 bases and at J to 6 bases, leaving 4 bases not matched to a gene. CDR3 DNA: TGTGCCAGCAGTGAAGCTCCCGACAGGGGGCATGGCTACACCTTC. Amino acids: CASSEAPDRGHGYTF.

The chain couples TRBV28 to TRBJ2-1; TRBD1 matches at 8 bases. The junction had 10 bases not matched to a gene; V was cut back by 6 bases and J by 9 bases. The germline CDR1 and CDR2 sequences are MDHEN and SYDVKM. The CDR3 has 14 residues. CDR3 residues: CASSRTGYGAEQFF. CDR3 in DNA: TGTGCCAGCAGCCGGACAGGGTATGGCGCTGAGCAGTTCTTC. The entire variable domain, with the rest obtained from reference TRBV28 and TRBJ2-1, is as follows: DVKVTQSSRYLVKRTGEKVFLECVQDMDHENMFWYRQDPGLGLRLIYFSYDVKMKEKGDIPEGYSVSREKKERFSLILESASTNQTSMYLCASSRTGYGAEQFFGPGTRLTVL.

This clone has more than one count but fewer than ten. The chain employs TRBV2 and TRBJ1-2, with 7 bases aligning to TRBD1. V lost 4 bases, J lost 0 bases, and 2 bases stayed unmatched. Germline CDR1 and CDR2: SNHLY and FYNNEI. This CDR3 is built from 14 residues. This CDR3 reads CASSVQGANYGYTF. The DNA for the CDR3 is TGTGCCAGCAGTGTTCAGGGGGCTAACTATGGCTACACCTTC.

This clone was observed a handful of times. The V gene is TRBV11-1, the J gene TRBJ2-6; D might be TRBD1 (5 bases). Germline lookup yields CDR1 SGHAT and CDR2 FQDESV (reference sequence). Trimming stripped 2 bases from V and 2 bases from J, with 7 bases between. CDR3 length equals 15 residues. The CDR3: CASSLMDTGANVLTF. The CDR3 region has the DNA TGTGCCAGCAGCTTAATGGACACTGGGGCCAACGTCCTGACTTTC.

V is TRBV5-1 and J is TRBJ2-7; 8 bases fit TRBD1. CDR3 length: 16 amino acids. Germline trimming cut 4 bases from V and 6 bases from J; bases unmatched to any gene: 15. CDR1 is SGHRS and CDR2 is YFSETQ in the germline V gene. The CDR3 is CASSGTPGTGGVEQYF. CDR3 DNA sequence: TGCGCCAGCAGCGGGACACCCGGGACAGGTGGTGTCGAGCAGTACTTC.

The gene calls are TRBV6-5 and TRBJ2-1; 8 nucleotides line up with TRBD2. The J segment lost 10 bases and the V segment lost 6 bases, leaving 11 bases of the junction unmatched. The CDR3 length is 14 residues. CDR1 and CDR2 (germline): MNHEY, SVGAGI. CDR3: CASRELAGSSEQFF. Written as DNA, the CDR3 is TGTGCCAGCAGAGAGTTAGCGGGGAGCAGCGAGCAGTTCTTC.

The chain couples TRBV6-6 to TRBJ1-5, with D perhaps TRBD1 (5 bases). The germline gives CDR1 MNHNY, CDR2 SVGAGI (reference sequence). Trimming stripped 2 bases from V and 5 bases from J, with 16 bases between. CDR3 length: 16 residues. Written as DNA, the CDR3 is TGTGCCAGCAGTTACGGCAGGGCCCGGTATGATCAGCCCCAGCATTTT. Translation gives CASSYGRARYDQPQHF.